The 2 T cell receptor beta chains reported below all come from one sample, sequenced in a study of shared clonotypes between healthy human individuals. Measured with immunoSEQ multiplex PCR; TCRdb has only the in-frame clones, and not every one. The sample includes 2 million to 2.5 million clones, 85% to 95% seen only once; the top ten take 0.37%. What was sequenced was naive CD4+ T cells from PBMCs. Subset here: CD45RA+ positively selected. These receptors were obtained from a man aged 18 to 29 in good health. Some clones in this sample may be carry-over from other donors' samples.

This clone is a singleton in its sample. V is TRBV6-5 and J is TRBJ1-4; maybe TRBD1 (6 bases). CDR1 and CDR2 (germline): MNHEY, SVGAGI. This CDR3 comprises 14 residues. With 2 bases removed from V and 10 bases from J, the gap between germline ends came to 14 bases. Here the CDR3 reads CASSYEGGIGKLFF. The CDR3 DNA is TGTGCCAGCAGTTACGAGGGGGGGATCGGAAAACTGTTTTTT.

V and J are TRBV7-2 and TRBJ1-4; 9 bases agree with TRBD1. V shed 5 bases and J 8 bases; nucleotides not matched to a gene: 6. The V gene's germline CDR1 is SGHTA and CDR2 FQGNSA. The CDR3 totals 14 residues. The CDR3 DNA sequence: TGTGCCAGCAGCCAGACAGGGGGGGAGGAAAAACTGTTTTTT. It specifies CASSQTGGEEKLFF.